This T cell receptor (beta chain) was identified in a study of blood T cell repertoires in COVID-19. Study context: Samples representing acute and convalescent COVID-19 were sourced from the United States, Italy and Spain. The cDNA or gDNA used as material had been derived from T cells, B-cell-depleted T cells, or PBMCs.

Germline-derived CDR1 and CDR2 are SGHVS and FQNEAQ. This CDR3 has 15 residues. Trimming shortened V by 5 bases and J by 0 bases, and 13 bases separated the two germline ends. Authors' methods: Reference gene primer amplification gave estimated nucleated cell counts. Here immunoSEQ multiplex PCR was the method, and the copy in TCRdb shows in-frame clones only, minus some. Clonal size and the V and J genes are those of that table, whereas D and trimming came from the DNA. The data show around 97,000 clones, 75% to 90% seen once. This clonotype was sampled from a human donor in a cohort sampled during active or convalescent COVID-19. J is TRBJ1-1 and V is TRBV7-8, with D possibly matching TRBD1 (6 bases). Sequenced sample: peripheral blood. CDR3 in DNA: TGTGCCAGCAGCCTCCGGGACAACATGAACACTGAAGCTTTCTTT. Translating it yields CASSLRDNMNTEAFF.